The clone carrying this TCR beta chain has more than one count but fewer than ten. Its antigen is still unknown. The V end was cut by 1 base, the J end by 3 bases, with 9 bases between. Germline lookup yields CDR1 MDHEN and CDR2 SYDVKM. The CDR3 is made up of 14 amino acids. The data belong to a study of yellow fever vaccine responses in identical twins. Study results and caveats: Twins' vaccine T cell response reportedly seemed partly convergent, partly personalized.

TCRdb re-derived calls from the RT-PCR reads in MiXCR, one entry per CDR3 protein. The sample holds 20,000 or so distinct CDR3 sequences, approximately 70% seen once. The source of this sequence is a woman between 18 and 30 years old who received the yellow fever vaccine. Sample: T cells from blood (PBMCs), unsorted or a sorted subset (not recorded which), taken before or after yellow fever vaccination (not recorded which). The chain carries TRBV28 and TRBJ1-2, with TRBD1 as a possible D gene (5 bases). CDR3 coding DNA: TGTGCCAGCAGTTTATATGGCAGGGACTATGGCTACACCTTC. Its translation is CASSLYGRDYGYTF.